This TCR beta chain was profiled in a study of T-cell reconstitution after alpha-beta-depleted transplantation in children. Regarding the study as a whole: Some patients owed their high day-60 TCRbeta diversity to surviving recipient T cells and thymic progenitors. After one year, T-cell counts and TCRbeta diversity mostly came from new T cells. Where alpha-beta T cells came from about two months after transplant was reportedly several hundred expanded graft clones.

CDR1 LGHNT and CDR2 FRNRAP come from the germline V gene. After removal of 6 bases from V and 4 bases from J, the junction contained 12 bases not matched to a gene. This CDR3 spans 15 amino acids. This clonotype was counted many times. Its antigen is currently unknown. A library of TCRbeta sequences, prepared with unique molecular identifiers, was generated. MiXCR, applied by TCRdb to the PCR reads, yields one record per CDR3 protein. The sample yields some 350,000 distinct CDR3 sequences, 16% seen once. Sequenced material: PBMCs, mostly from graft donor cells, taken 360 days after TCRalphabeta/CD19-depleted stem cell transplant. The rearrangement joins TRBV12-5 to TRBJ2-7; TRBD1 matches 7 bases. This clonotype was obtained from a male patient aged 2 to 9 who had a stem cell transplant for acute lymphoblastic leukemia, so the T cells may come from the graft donor. As DNA, the CDR3 is TGTGCTAGTGGCCACGGACAGGCTTGGTATTACGAGCAGTACTTC. It codes for CASGHGQAWYYEQYF.